Presented here are 10 T cell receptor beta chains from one specimen sequenced in a study of T cells in women clearing cervical HPV infection. TCRdb keeps only in-frame clones here, not all; method: immunoSEQ multiplex PCR. The data include tens of thousands of clones; the top ten clones carry 1.2%. The sample consisted of blood buffy coat. These receptors were collected from a woman between 18 and 70 years old with a cervical HPV16 infection that either progressed to CIN3+ or cleared (not recorded which).

About this clone: The read is 3 residues too short to cover the CDR3 end, so that end is filled in from the germline J gene. The rearrangement joins TRBV2 to TRBJ2-3; 7 bases are a match to TRBD2. The CDR3 has 15 amino acids. With V trimmed by 4 bases and J by 4 bases, 8 bases remained unmatched. Germline-derived CDR1 and CDR2 are SNHLY and FYNNEI. CDR3: CASSAWTSGPDTQYF. The covered CDR3 bases are TGTGCCAGCAGTGCGTGGACTAGTGGCCCAGATACG.

Regarding this clone: The read finishes 3 residues shy of the CDR3 end, and the germline J gene is used to complete it. The chain employs TRBV7-9 and TRBJ1-1, with D possibly being TRBD1 (6 bases). The V gene's germline CDR1 is SEHNR and CDR2 FQNEAQ (reference sequence). This CDR3 region has 14 residues. Between the trimmed V and J ends, which lost 2 bases and 4 bases, there was a span of 11 bases. The covered CDR3 bases are TGTGCCAGCAGCTTATCACAGGGTGGCACTGAA. Its protein product is CASSLSQGGTE. The whole CDR3 is CASSLSQGGTEAFF.

On this clone itself: The CDR3 goes on 3 residues after the read ends, and that part is filled in from the germline J gene. The J gene is TRBJ2-1, the V gene TRBV30; weak D call: TRBD1 (5 bases). The CDR3 contains 15 residues. Germline values: CDR1 GTSNPN, CDR2 SVGIG (reference sequence). V was trimmed by 5 bases and J by 3 bases, leaving 17 bases between them. This chain's CDR3 is CAWGLGAGNYNEQFF. CDR3 bases read: TGTGCCTGGGGCCTAGGGGCAGGTAACTACAATGAG.

Turning to this clone: One junction end does not reproduce the germline sequence, and a read error may be involved. The read halts 3 residues ahead of the CDR3 end, with the missing end drawn from the germline J gene. V is TRBV7-9 and J is TRBJ2-2; D is ambiguous. This CDR3 comprises 13 residues. Germline CDR1 reads SEHNR; CDR2 reads FQNEAQ (reference sequence). The CDR3 loop reads CVSTARDTGELFF. CDR3 bases read: TGTGTCAGCACCGCAAGGGACACCGGGGAG.

With regard to this clone: The CDR3 extends 3 residues past the end of the read, so its final part is completed from the germline J gene. This sequence joins TRBV10-1 and TRBJ1-1; D not resolved. Germline V lookup: CDR1 WNHNN, CDR2 SYGVQD (reference sequence). V dropped 4 bases and J dropped 3 bases, with 9 bases sitting between them. The CDR3 is made up of 13 amino acids. CDR3 sequence: CASSVAGDTEAFF. The part of the CDR3 DNA that was read is TGCGCCAGCAGTGTAGCCGGGGACACTGAA.

To note about this clone: The CDR3 is cut off 3 residues early in the read; its end comes from the germline J gene. The chain combines TRBV7-3 with TRBJ2-1; TRBD2 matches 11 bases. The J segment lost 5 bases and the V segment lost 1 base, leaving 13 bases of the junction unmatched. CDR3 length equals 19 residues. Germline V gene lookup returns CDR1 SGHTA and CDR2 FQGTGA. CDR3 bases read: TGTGCCAGCAGCTTAATGGGGAGGTTGACTAGCGGGACGCACAATGAG. Translated, it gives CASSLMGRLTSGTHNE. The whole CDR3 sequence reads CASSLMGRLTSGTHNEQFF.

Worth noting for this clone: The sequence runs out 3 residues before the end of the CDR3; the remainder is reconstructed from the germline J gene. The gene calls are TRBV10-1 and TRBJ1-2, with no clear D. CDR1 WNHNN and CDR2 SYGVQD come from the germline V gene (reference sequence). The CDR3 consists of 13 residues. V was pared by 9 bases and J by 3 bases, with 14 bases between. The CDR3 bases that were read are TGCGCCAGATTCCGGGGTGTGCACTATGGC. As protein: CARFRGVHYG. Given in full, the CDR3 is CARFRGVHYGYTF.

Concerning this clone itself: The read is 3 residues too short to cover the CDR3 end, so that end is filled in from the germline J gene. V gene TRBV6-2 or TRBV6-3 combines with J gene TRBJ1-5; 8 bases fit TRBD1. Per the germline V gene, CDR1 is MNHEY and CDR2 is SVGEGT. The CDR3 contains 13 residues. J was trimmed by 8 bases and V by 6 bases; bases with no gene match: 6. CDR3 sequence: CASSGQGTEPQHF. The sequenced CDR3 bases are TGTGCCAGCAGCGGACAGGGTACAGAGCCC.

The CDR3 bases that were read are TGCGCCAGCAGGGGGAGGACAGAGTCTAACTATGGC. It yields the protein CASRGRTESNYG. The full CDR3 is CASRGRTESNYGYTF. This sequence joins TRBV5-1 and TRBJ1-2, with a possible D match to TRBD1 (6 bases). The missing CDR3 end, 3 residues past where the read stops, is filled in from the germline J gene. The germline gives CDR1 SGHRS, CDR2 YFSETQ. V lost 5 bases and J 0 bases, leaving 14 bases between the germline ends. This CDR3 is 15 amino acids long.

Comment on this clone: The missing CDR3 end, 3 residues past where the read stops, is filled in from the germline J gene. The rearrangement uses TRBV19 and TRBJ1-3, with D possibly TRBD1 on 5 matching bases. Trimming took 5 bases from V and 4 from J, leaving 15 bases between them. Germline V gene lookup returns CDR1 LNHDA and CDR2 SQIVND (reference sequence). This CDR3 spans 15 amino acids. The CDR3 is CASSSAWGAGNTIYF. The DNA read from the CDR3 is TGTGCCAGTAGTTCGGCTTGGGGCGCGGGAAACACC. The variable domain in full, completed from reference TRBV19 and TRBJ1-3, reads DGGITQSPKYLFRKEGQNVTLSCEQNLNHDAMYWYRQDPGQGLRLIYYSQIVNDFQKGDIAEGYSVSREKKESFPLTVTSAQKNPTAFYLCASSSAWGAGNTIYFGEGSWLTVV.